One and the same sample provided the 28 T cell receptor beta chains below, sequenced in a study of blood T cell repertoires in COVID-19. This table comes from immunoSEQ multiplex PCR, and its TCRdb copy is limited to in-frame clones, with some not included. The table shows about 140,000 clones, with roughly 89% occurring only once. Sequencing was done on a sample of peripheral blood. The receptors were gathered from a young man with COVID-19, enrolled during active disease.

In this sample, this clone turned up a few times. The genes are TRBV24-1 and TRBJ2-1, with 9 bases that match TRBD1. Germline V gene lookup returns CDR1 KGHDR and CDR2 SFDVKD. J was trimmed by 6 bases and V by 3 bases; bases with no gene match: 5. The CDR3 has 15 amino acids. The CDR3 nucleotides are TGTGCCACCAGTGATACTCGGACAGGGGTCAATGAGCAGTTCTTC. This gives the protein CATSDTRTGVNEQFF.

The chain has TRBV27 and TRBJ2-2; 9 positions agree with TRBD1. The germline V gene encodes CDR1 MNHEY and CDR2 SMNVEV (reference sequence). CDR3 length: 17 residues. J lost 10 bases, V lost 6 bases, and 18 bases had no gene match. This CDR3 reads CASRGQGSPRFWKELFF. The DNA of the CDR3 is TGTGCCAGCAGGGGACAGGGATCCCCCAGGTTCTGGAAGGAGCTGTTTTTT.

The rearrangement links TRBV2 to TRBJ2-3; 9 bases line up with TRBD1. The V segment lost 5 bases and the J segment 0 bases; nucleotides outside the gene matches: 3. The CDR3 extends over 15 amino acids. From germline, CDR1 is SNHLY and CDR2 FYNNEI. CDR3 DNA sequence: TGTGCCAGCAGTTTGACAGGGGGGAGCACAGATACGCAGTATTTT. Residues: CASSLTGGSTDTQYF. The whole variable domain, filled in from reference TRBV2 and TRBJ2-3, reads EPEVTQTPSHQVTQMGQEVILRCVPISNHLYFYWYRQILGQKVEFLVSFYNNEISEKSEIFDDQFSVERPDGSNFTLKIRSTKLEDSAMYFCASSLTGGSTDTQYFGPGTRLTVL.

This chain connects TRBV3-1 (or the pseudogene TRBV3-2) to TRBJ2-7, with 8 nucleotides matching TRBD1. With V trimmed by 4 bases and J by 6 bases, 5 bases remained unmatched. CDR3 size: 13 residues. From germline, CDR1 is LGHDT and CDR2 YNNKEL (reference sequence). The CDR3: CASSPLTGAEQYF. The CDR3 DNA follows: TGTGCCAGCAGCCCCCTGACAGGGGCCGAGCAGTACTTC.

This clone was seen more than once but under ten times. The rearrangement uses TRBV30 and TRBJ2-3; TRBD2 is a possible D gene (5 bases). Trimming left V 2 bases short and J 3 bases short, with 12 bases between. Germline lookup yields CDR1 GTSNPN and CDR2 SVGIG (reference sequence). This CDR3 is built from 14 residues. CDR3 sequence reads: CAWSLGSATDTQYF. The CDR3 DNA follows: TGTGCCTGGAGTCTGGGTAGCGCTACAGATACGCAGTATTTT. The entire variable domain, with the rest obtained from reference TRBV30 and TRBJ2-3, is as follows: SQTIHQWPATLVQPVGSPLSLECTVEGTSNPNLYWYRQAAGRGLQLLFYSVGIGQISSEVPQNLSASRPQDRQFILSSKKLLLSDSGFYLCAWSLGSATDTQYFGPGTRLTVL.

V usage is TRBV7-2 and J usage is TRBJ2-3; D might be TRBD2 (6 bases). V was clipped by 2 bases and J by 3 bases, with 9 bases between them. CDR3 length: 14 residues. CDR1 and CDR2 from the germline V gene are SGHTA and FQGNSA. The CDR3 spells CASSLIAVTDTQYF. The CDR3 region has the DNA TGTGCCAGCAGCTTAATAGCGGTGACAGATACGCAGTATTTT.

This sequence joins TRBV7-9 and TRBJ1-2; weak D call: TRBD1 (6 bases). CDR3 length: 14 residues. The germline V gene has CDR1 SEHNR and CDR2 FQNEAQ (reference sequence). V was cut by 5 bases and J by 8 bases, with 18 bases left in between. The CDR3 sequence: CASSLSPGVEGYTF. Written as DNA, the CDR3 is TGTGCCAGCAGCCTCAGTCCAGGGGTTGAAGGCTACACCTTC.

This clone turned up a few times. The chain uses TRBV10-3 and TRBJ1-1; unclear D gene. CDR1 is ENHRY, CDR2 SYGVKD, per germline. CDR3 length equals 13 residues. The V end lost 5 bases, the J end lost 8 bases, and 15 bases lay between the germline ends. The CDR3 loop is CAISHPPGAEAFF. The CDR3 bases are TGTGCCATCAGTCACCCCCCTGGAGCGGAAGCTTTCTTT.

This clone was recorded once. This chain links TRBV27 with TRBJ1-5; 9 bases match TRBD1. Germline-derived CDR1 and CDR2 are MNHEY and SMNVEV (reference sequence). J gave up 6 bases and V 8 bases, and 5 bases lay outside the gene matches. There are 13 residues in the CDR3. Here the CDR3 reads CASGGTGSQPQHF. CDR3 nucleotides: TGTGCCAGCGGGGGGACAGGGTCTCAGCCCCAGCATTTT.

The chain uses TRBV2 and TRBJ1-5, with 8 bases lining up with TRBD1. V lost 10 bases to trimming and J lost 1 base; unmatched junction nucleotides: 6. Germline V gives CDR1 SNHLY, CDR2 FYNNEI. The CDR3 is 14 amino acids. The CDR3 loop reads CAIQGGGSNQPQHF. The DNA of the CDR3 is TGTGCCATACAGGGGGGAGGAAGCAATCAGCCCCAGCATTTT.

CDR3 nucleotides: TGTGCCAGCAGCTTAGGACAGCCCTATAGCAATCAGCCCCAGCATTTT. As protein: CASSLGQPYSNQPQHF. The chain combines TRBV7-2 with TRBJ1-5; weak D call: TRBD1 (5 bases). V dropped 1 base and J dropped 0 bases, with 10 bases sitting between them. The CDR3 spans 16 residues. CDR1 and CDR2 from the germline V gene are SGHTA and FQGNSA.

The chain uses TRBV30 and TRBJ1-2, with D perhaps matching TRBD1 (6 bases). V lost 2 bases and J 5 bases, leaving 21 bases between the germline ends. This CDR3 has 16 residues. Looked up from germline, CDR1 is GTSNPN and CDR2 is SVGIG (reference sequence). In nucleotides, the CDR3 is TGTGCCTGGAGTCTAACAGGGACCGCCTCTCGGTATGGCTACACCTTC. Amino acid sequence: CAWSLTGTASRYGYTF.

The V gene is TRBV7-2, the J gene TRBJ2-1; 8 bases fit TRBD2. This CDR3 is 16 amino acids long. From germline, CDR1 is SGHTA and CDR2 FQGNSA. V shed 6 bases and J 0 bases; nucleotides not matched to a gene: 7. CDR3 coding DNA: TGTGCCAGCAGGCCCTCCGGGACTAGCTCCTACAATGAGCAGTTCTTC. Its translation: CASRPSGTSSYNEQFF.

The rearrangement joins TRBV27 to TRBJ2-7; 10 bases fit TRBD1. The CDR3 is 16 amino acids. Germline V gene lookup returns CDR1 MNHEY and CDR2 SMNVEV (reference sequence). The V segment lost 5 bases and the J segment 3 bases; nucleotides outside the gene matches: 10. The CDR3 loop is CASSKGQGTGGYEQYF. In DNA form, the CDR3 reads TGTGCCAGCAGTAAGGGACAGGGGACCGGGGGCTACGAGCAGTACTTC.

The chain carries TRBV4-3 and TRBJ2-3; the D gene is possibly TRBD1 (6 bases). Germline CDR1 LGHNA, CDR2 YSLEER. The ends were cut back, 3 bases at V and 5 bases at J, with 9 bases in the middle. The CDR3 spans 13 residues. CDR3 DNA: TGCGCCAGCAGCCATCCACAGGGAGATACGCAGTATTTT. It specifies CASSHPQGDTQYF.

CDR3 loop: CASKTGTSPQFF. The DNA for the CDR3 is TGTGCCAGCAAAACCGGGACTAGCCCGCAGTTCTTC. The chain has TRBV12-3 or TRBV12-4 and TRBJ2-1; TRBD2 agrees at 9 bases. V lost 7 bases to trimming and J lost 12 bases; unmatched junction nucleotides: 7. This CDR3 is 12 amino acids long.

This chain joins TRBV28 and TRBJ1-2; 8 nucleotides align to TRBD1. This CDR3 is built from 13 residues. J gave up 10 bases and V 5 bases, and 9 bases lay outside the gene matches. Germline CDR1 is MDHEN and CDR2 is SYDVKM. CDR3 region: CASSPPGQGFYTF. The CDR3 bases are TGTGCCAGCAGTCCCCCCGGACAGGGTTTCTACACCTTC.

The CDR3: CASSHVEGLADRETQYF. The CDR3 nucleotides are TGCGCCAGCAGCCACGTAGAGGGACTAGCGGATCGAGAGACCCAGTACTTC. The gene calls are TRBV4-1 and TRBJ2-5; 11 bases line up with TRBD2. The CDR3 consists of 17 residues. V was pared by 3 bases and J by 4 bases, with 10 bases of the junction left unmatched. Germline CDR1 reads MGHRA; CDR2 reads YSYEKL.

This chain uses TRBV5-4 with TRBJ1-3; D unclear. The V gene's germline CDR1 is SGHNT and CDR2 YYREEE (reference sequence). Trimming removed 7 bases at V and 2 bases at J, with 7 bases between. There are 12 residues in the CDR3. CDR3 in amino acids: CASALPGNTIYF. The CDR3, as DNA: TGTGCCAGCGCTCTACCTGGAAACACCATATATTTT.

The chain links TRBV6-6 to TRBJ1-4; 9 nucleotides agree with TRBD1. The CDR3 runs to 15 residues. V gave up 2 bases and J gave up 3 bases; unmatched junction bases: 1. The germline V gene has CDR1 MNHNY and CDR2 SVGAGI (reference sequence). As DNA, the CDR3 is TGTGCCAGCAGTTACCGACAGGGGGCTAATGAAAAACTGTTTTTT. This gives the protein CASSYRQGANEKLFF.

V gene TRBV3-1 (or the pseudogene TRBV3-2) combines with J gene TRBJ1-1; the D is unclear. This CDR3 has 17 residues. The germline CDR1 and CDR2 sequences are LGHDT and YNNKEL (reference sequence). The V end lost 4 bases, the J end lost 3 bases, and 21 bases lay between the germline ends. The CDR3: CASSPGLLRRGDTEAFF. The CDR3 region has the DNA TGTGCCAGCAGCCCCGGACTGTTGAGGCGTGGAGACACTGAAGCTTTCTTT.

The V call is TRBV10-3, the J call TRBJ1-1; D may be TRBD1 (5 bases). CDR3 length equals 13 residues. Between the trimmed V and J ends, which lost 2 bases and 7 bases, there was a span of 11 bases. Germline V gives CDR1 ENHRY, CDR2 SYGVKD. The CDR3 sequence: CAISENYRLEAFF. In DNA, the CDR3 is TGTGCCATCAGTGAGAACTACAGGCTTGAAGCTTTCTTT.

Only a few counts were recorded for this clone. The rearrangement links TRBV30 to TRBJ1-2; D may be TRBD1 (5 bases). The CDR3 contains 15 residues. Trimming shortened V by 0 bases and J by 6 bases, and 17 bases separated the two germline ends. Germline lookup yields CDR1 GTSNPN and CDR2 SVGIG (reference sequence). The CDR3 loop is CAWSVMGLRGDGYTF. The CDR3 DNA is TGTGCCTGGAGTGTAATGGGACTCCGCGGGGATGGCTACACCTTC. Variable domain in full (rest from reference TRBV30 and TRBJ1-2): SQTIHQWPATLVQPVGSPLSLECTVEGTSNPNLYWYRQAAGRGLQLLFYSVGIGQISSEVPQNLSASRPQDRQFILSSKKLLLSDSGFYLCAWSVMGLRGDGYTFGSGTRLTVV.

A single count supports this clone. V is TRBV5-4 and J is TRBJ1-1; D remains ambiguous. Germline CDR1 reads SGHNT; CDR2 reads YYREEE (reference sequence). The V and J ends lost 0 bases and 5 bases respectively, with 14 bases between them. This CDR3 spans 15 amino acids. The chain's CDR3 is CASSLASLVSTEAFF. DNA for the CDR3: TGTGCCAGCAGCTTGGCATCCCTTGTTAGTACTGAAGCTTTCTTT.

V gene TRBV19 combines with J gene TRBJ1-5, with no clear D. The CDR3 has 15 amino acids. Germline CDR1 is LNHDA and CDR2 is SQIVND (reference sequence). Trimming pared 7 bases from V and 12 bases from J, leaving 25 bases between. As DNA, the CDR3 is TGTGCCAGTAATCTCGGGGAGGGCCTACCCTCAGGCCAGCATTTT. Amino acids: CASNLGEGLPSGQHF.

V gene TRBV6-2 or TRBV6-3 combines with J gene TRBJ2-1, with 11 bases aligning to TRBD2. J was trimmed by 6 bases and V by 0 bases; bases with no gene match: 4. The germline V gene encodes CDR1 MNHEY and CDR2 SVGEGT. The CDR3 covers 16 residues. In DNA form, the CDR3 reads TGTGCCAGCAGTTACTCTCTAGCGGGAGGCACCAATGAGCAGTTCTTC. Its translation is CASSYSLAGGTNEQFF.

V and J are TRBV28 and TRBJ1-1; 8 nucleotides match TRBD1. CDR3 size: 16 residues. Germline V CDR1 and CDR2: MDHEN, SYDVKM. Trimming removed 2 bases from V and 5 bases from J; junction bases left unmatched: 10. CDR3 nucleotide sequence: TGTGCCAGCAGTTTACGGCAGGGGGCTGGGGGGACTGAAGCTTTCTTT. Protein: CASSLRQGAGGTEAFF.

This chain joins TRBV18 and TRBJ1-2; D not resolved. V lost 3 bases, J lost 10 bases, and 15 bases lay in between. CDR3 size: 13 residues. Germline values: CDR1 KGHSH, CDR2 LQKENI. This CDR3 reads CASSPGGNLDYTF. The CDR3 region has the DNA TGTGCCAGCTCACCTGGCGGCAACTTGGACTACACCTTC. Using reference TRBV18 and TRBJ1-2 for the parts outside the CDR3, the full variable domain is NAGVMQNPRHLVRRRGQEARLRCSPMKGHSHVYWYRQLPEEGLKFMVYLQKENIIDESGMPKERFSAEFPKEGPSILRIQQVVRGDSAAYFCASSPGGNLDYTFGSGTRLTVV.